The 18 T cell receptor beta chains given below trace back to one sample, sequenced in a study of blood T cells in healthy people across ages. PCR was performed a second time for about 7 to 11 cycles using a sample-barcoded 5' primer and a J-beta primer mix. In TCRdb, the 5' RACE reads were re-called with MiXCR into one record per CDR3 protein. The sample records 550,000 to 600,000 distinct CDR3 sequences, under 55% being singletons. Material for sequencing was blood. These receptors all stem from a man at least 80 years old in good health.

At least ten counts were recorded for this clonotype. The chain links TRBV18 to TRBJ2-5; D uncertain. This CDR3 region has 14 residues. Trimming took 0 bases from V and 1 from J, leaving 6 bases between them. Germline lookup yields CDR1 KGHSH and CDR2 LQKENI. CDR3 nucleotides: TGTGCCAGCTCACCACCCCCGGTCCAAGAGACCCAGTACTTC. Translating it yields CASSPPPVQETQYF.

The CDR3 loop reads CSAETDWDLGSDTQYF. The CDR3 DNA follows: TGCAGTGCTGAAACCGACTGGGATTTAGGGTCAGATACGCAGTATTTT. This chain joins TRBV20-1 and TRBJ2-3; D remains ambiguous. The ends were cut back, 5 bases at V and 4 bases at J, with 22 bases in the middle. The CDR3 is 16 amino acids. The germline V gene encodes CDR1 DFQATT and CDR2 SNEGSKA (reference sequence).

This clonotype occurred a few times. The chain joins TRBV7-2 to TRBJ2-5; D remains ambiguous. In germline, CDR1 is SGHTA, CDR2 FQGNSA. V was cut by 3 bases and J by 3 bases, with 11 bases left in between. The CDR3 is made up of 14 amino acids. CDR3 nucleotide sequence: TGTGCCAGCAGCTTCCGGAGCCAGGAAGAGACCCAGTACTTC. Its protein product is CASSFRSQEETQYF.

This clonotype was observed a few times. The rearrangement links TRBV12-3 or TRBV12-4 to TRBJ2-1; TRBD2 aligns across 10 bases. The CDR3 has 13 amino acids. With V trimmed by 5 bases and J by 13 bases, 8 bases remained unmatched. CDR3 nucleotides: TGTGCCAGCAGTCCGACTAGCGGGCATACACAGTTCTTC. As protein: CASSPTSGHTQFF.

This clonotype has just one count. The rearrangement uses TRBV7-3 and TRBJ1-6, with D perhaps TRBD1 (5 bases). The CDR3 runs to 16 residues. Trimming stripped 2 bases from V and 7 bases from J, with 15 bases between. CDR1 is SGHTA, CDR2 FQGTGA, per germline. Here the CDR3 reads CASSLLGAGLNSPLHF. CDR3 bases: TGTGCCAGCAGCTTATTAGGGGCAGGCCTCAATTCACCCCTCCACTTT.

This chain joins TRBV7-2 and TRBJ2-7; no definite D call. Germline V gives CDR1 SGHTA, CDR2 FQGNSA. V was clipped by 3 bases and J by 2 bases, with 11 bases between them. The CDR3 extends over 14 amino acids. The CDR3 here is CASSFSGSTYEQYF. CDR3 sequence (DNA): TGTGCCAGCAGCTTTAGTGGATCGACCTACGAGCAGTACTTC.

Comment on this clonotype: The junction shows a germline mismatch at one end, possibly a read error. The chain combines TRBV3-1 with TRBJ1-1; D possibly corresponds to TRBD1 (5 bases). This CDR3 is built from 14 residues. Germline CDR1 reads LGHDT; CDR2 reads YNNKEL (reference sequence). The CDR3 nucleotides are TGTGCCGGCAGCCAAGCAGGGCCTGCGACTGAAGCTTTCTTT. Its protein is CAGSQAGPATEAFF. The variable domain in full, completed from reference TRBV3-1 and TRBJ1-1, reads DTAVSQTPKYLVTQMGNDKSIKCEQNLGHDTMYWYKQDSKKFLKIMFSYNNKELIINETVPNRFSPKSPDKAHLNLHINSLELGDSAVYFCAGSQAGPATEAFFGQGTRLTVV.

The chain recombines TRBV7-2 with TRBJ2-7; no reliable D call. Trimming shortened V by 5 bases and J by 1 base, and 15 bases separated the two germline ends. The CDR3 sequence is 15 residues long. Germline V gene sequence: CDR1 SGHTA, CDR2 FQGNSA. The CDR3 reads CASSQQGPASYEQYF. The CDR3 DNA reads TGTGCCAGCAGCCAACAAGGCCCGGCGTCCTACGAGCAGTACTTC. Full variable domain (rest looked up from reference TRBV7-2 and TRBJ2-7): GAGVSQSPSNKVTEKGKDVELRCDPISGHTALYWYRQSLGQGLEFLIYFQGNSAPDKSGLPSDRFSAERTGGSVSTLTIQRTQQEDSAVYLCASSQQGPASYEQYFGPGTRLTVT.

Of note for this clonotype: The junction differs from germline at one of its ends, possibly a read error. V and J are TRBV4-1 and TRBJ2-6; the D call may be TRBD1 or TRBD2 (6 bases each). This CDR3 has 14 amino acids. Germline-derived CDR1 and CDR2 are MGHRA and YSYEKL. For the CDR3, the DNA is TGCGCCAGCAGCCAAGGCTCGGGGGCCAACGTCCAGACTTTC. This translates into CASSQGSGANVQTF.

This chain links TRBV20-1 with TRBJ2-5; a weak D match, TRBD1 (5 bases). V was trimmed by 0 bases and J by 5 bases, leaving 10 bases between them. Looked up from germline, CDR1 is DFQATT and CDR2 is SNEGSKA (reference sequence). This CDR3 spans 13 amino acids. CDR3 region: CSAREDTGETQYF. In DNA form, the CDR3 reads TGCAGTGCTAGAGAGGACACTGGGGAGACCCAGTACTTC.

CDR3 residues: CASCVRQETQYF. The DNA for the CDR3 is TGTGCCAGCTGCGTGCGTCAAGAGACCCAGTACTTC. The rearrangement joins TRBV12-3 or TRBV12-4 to TRBJ2-5; D is undetermined. The CDR3 is made up of 12 amino acids. Trimming left V 8 bases short and J 2 bases short, with 9 bases between.

This rearrangement joins TRBV7-3 to TRBJ2-3, with 8 bases aligning to TRBD2. Germline V gene sequence: CDR1 SGHTA, CDR2 FQGTGA. CDR3 length: 15 amino acids. Germline trimming cut 4 bases from V and 8 bases from J; bases unmatched to any gene: 11. CDR3 in amino acids: CASSSPGLGAVTQYF. The CDR3 nucleotides read TGTGCCAGCAGCTCCCCGGGACTAGGGGCGGTTACGCAGTATTTT.

This clonotype was seen a handful of times. V and J are TRBV24-1 and TRBJ2-7; the D call may be TRBD1 or TRBD2 (5 bases each). V was clipped by 3 bases and J by 3 bases, with 17 bases between them. CDR1 and CDR2 (germline): KGHDR, SFDVKD. CDR3 length: 16 amino acids. The CDR3 DNA reads TGTGCCACCAGTGATGCATCCGGGACGGACGGCTACGAGCAGTACTTC. Residues: CATSDASGTDGYEQYF.

The chain combines TRBV7-2 with TRBJ1-5, with 8 bases identical to TRBD1. The CDR3 contains 13 residues. J lost 6 bases, V lost 5 bases, and 3 bases had no gene match. Germline-derived CDR1 and CDR2 are SGHTA and FQGNSA. The CDR3 is CASSAQGGQPQHF. CDR3 bases: TGTGCCAGCAGCGCACAGGGGGGTCAGCCCCAGCATTTT.

This clonotype was counted a few times. The chain carries TRBV20-1 and TRBJ2-1, with TRBD1 identical over 9 bases. CDR1 and CDR2 (germline): DFQATT, SNEGSKA (reference sequence). Trimming removed 0 bases from V and 8 bases from J; junction bases left unmatched: 8. The CDR3 is made up of 15 amino acids. The CDR3 nucleotides read TGCAGTGCTAGAGATAGGGGACAGGGAAGCCATGAGCAGTTCTTC. Its translation is CSARDRGQGSHEQFF.

At least ten counts were recorded for this clonotype. This rearrangement joins TRBV7-9 to TRBJ1-1; D not certain. CDR3 size: 12 residues. CDR1 and CDR2 from the germline V gene are SEHNR and FQNEAQ (reference sequence). The ends were cut back, 1 base at V and 1 base at J, with 1 base in the middle. DNA of the CDR3: TGTGCCAGCAGCTTAGAGAACACTGAAGCTTTCTTT. Its protein product is CASSLENTEAFF.

The rearrangement joins TRBV7-2 to TRBJ2-5, with D possibly matching TRBD2 (5 bases). CDR1 SGHTA and CDR2 FQGNSA come from the germline V gene. The CDR3 length is 12 residues. Trimming left V 6 bases short and J 5 bases short, with 10 bases between. The CDR3 DNA follows: TGTGCCAGCAGTAGCGTAAGGGAGACCCAGTACTTC. This gives the protein CASSSVRETQYF.

This clonotype has a handful of counts. In nucleotides, the CDR3 is TGTGCCAGCAGCTTAGAACAGTCGATGGGGACCCAGTACTTC. It specifies CASSLEQSMGTQYF. This chain links TRBV11-2 with TRBJ2-5; D not certain. V was clipped by 0 bases and J by 7 bases, with 12 bases between them. Germline lookup yields CDR1 SGHAT and CDR2 FQNNGV. The CDR3 spans 14 residues.